Many counts were recorded for the clone carrying this TCR beta chain. The sample is drawn from a study of identical twins. MiXCR was run by TCRdb on the 5' RACE reads, yielding one entry per CDR3 protein. The table shows 450,000 or so distinct CDR3 sequences, with about 14% occurring only once. CDR1 SGHTA and CDR2 FQGTGA come from the germline V gene. V was pared by 5 bases and J by 1 base, with 4 bases of the junction left unmatched. The CDR3 is 15 amino acids. These records were also assigned to another study, of yellow fever vaccine responses in identical twins.

The receptor comes from a woman in her late teens or twenties in good health. The rearrangement uses TRBV7-3 and TRBJ2-1; TRBD2 matches at 8 bases. Sample: CD4+ T cells sorted from blood. DNA for the CDR3: TGTGCCAGCAGCCAGGCGGGGGGATCCTACAATGAGCAGTTCTTC. Translation: CASSQAGGSYNEQFF.